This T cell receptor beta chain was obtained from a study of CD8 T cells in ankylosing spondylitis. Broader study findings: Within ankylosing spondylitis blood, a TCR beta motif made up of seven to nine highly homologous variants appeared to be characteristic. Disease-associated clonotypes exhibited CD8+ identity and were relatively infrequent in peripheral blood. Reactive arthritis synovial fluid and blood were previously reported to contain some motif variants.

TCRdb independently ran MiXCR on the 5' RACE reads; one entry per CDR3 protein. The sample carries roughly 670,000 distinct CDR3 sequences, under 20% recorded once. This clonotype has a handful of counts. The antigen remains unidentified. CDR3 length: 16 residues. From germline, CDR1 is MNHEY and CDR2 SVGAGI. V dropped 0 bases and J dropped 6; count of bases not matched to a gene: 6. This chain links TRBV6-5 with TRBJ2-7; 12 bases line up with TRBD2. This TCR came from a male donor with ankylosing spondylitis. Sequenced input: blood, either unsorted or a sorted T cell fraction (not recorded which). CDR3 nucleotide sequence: TGTGCCAGCAGTTACTCTCTAGCGGGAGGGCCCGTCGAGCAGTACTTC. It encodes CASSYSLAGGPVEQYF.